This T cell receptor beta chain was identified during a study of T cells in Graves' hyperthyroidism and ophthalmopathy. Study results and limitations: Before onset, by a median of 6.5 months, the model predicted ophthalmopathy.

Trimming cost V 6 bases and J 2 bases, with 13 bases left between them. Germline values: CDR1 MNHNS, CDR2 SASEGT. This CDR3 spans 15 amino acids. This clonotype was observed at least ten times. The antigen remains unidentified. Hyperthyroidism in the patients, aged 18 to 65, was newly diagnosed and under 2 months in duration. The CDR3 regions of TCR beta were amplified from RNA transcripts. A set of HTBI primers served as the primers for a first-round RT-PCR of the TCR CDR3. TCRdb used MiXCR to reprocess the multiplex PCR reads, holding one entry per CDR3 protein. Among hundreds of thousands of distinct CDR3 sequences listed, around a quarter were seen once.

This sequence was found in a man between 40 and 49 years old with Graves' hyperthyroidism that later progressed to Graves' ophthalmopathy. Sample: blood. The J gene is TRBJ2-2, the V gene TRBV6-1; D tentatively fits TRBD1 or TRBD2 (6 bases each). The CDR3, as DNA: TGTGCCAGCAGAAAGCCCGGGGGCAACACCGGGGAGCTGTTTTTT. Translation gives CASRKPGGNTGELFF.